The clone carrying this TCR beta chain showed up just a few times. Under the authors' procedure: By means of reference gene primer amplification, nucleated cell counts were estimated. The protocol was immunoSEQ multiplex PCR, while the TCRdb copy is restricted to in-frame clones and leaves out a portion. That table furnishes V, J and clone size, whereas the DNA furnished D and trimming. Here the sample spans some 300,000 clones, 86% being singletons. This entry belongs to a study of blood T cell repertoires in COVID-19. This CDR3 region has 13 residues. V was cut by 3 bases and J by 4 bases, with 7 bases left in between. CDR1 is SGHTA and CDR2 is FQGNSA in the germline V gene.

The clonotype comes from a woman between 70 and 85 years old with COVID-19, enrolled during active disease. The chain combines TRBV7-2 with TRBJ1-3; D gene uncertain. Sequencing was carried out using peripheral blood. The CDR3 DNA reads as TGTGCCAGCAGCTTCGAGGCAGGAAACACCATATATTTT. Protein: CASSFEAGNTIYF.